These T cell receptor beta chains were read from a single sample in a study of blood T cell repertoires in COVID-19. Sequencing used immunoSEQ multiplex PCR; TCRdb keeps in-frame clones, though not all of them. The table includes roughly 250,000 clones, approximately 86% detected once. Sequencing was carried out using peripheral blood. Receptor source: a woman in her fifties or sixties with active or convalescent COVID-19. Each CDR3 is given with its conserved first and last residue. The D gene is left open where the match is weak. Where a row states a size, it is once, few, many or the class of an expanded clone; other rows omit it.

length: 15; V: TRBV7-9; D: -; J: TRBJ2-1; size: few; CDR3: CASSLGFSSYNEQFF; DNA: TGTGCCAGCAGCTTAGGCTTTAGCTCCTACAATGAGCAGTTCTTC
length: 15; V: TRBV2; D: TRBD2; J: TRBJ2-1; size: -; CDR3: CASQLRTSDGGEQFF; DNA: TGTGCCAGCCAACTTCGGACTAGCGATGGGGGGGAGCAGTTCTTC
length: 16; V: TRBV28; D: -; J: TRBJ1-6; size: -; CDR3: CASSLAGNPYNSPLHF; DNA: TGTGCCAGCAGTTTAGCAGGGAACCCCTATAATTCACCCCTCCACTTT
length: 17; V: TRBV4-2; D: -; J: TRBJ2-2; size: -; CDR3: CASSQDSTNPNTGELFF; DNA: TGTGCCAGCAGCCAAGATTCGACTAACCCGAACACCGGGGAGCTGTTTTTT
length: 17; V: TRBV7-9; D: TRBD1; J: TRBJ1-2; size: -; CDR3: CASSLLLGQGRNYGYTF; DNA: TGTGCCAGCAGCTTGCTATTAGGACAGGGTAGAAACTATGGCTACACCTTC
length: 17; V: TRBV5-6; D: TRBD2; J: TRBJ2-5; size: -; CDR3: CASSPTGLAGGRGTQYF; DNA: TGTGCCAGCAGCCCGACAGGACTAGCGGGGGGCCGGGGGACCCAGTACTTC
length: 14; V: TRBV3-1/TRBV3-2; D: -; J: TRBJ2-3; size: -; CDR3: CASSQDLGTDTQYF; DNA: TGTGCCAGCAGCCAAGATCTTGGCACAGATACGCAGTATTTT
length: 15; V: TRBV5-5; D: TRBD1; J: TRBJ1-6; size: -; CDR3: CASSFRTGGNSPLHF; DNA: TGTGCCAGCAGCTTCCGGACAGGGGGAAATTCACCCCTCCACTTT
length: 12; V: TRBV13; D: -; J: TRBJ2-3; size: -; CDR3: CASSPNTDTQYF; DNA: TGTGCCAGCAGCCCAAACACAGATACGCAGTATTTT
length: 16; V: TRBV3-1/TRBV3-2; D: -; J: TRBJ2-1; size: -; CDR3: CASSQDGGSGGDEQFF; DNA: TGTGCCAGCAGCCAAGACGGAGGTTCCGGAGGCGATGAGCAGTTCTTC
length: 18; V: TRBV28; D: TRBD2; J: TRBJ2-3; size: few; CDR3: CASSRGLAGGTSTDTQYF; DNA: TGTGCCAGCAGCCGAGGGCTAGCGGGGGGAACTAGCACAGATACGCAGTATTTT
length: 15; V: TRBV11-3; D: TRBD2; J: TRBJ2-5; size: -; CDR3: CASSLEGGGAGTQYF; DNA: TGTGCCAGCAGCTTAGAGGGGGGAGGGGCTGGGACCCAGTACTTC
length: 16; V: TRBV6-6; D: TRBD1; J: TRBJ1-1; size: -; CDR3: CASSPGQGKLNTEAFF; DNA: TGTGCCAGCAGCCCGGGACAGGGAAAGTTGAACACTGAAGCTTTCTTT
length: 12; V: TRBV28; D: -; J: TRBJ1-4; size: -; CDR3: CASRERNEKLFF; DNA: TGTGCCAGCAGGGAGCGTAATGAAAAACTGTTTTTT
length: 18; V: TRBV4-2; D: TRBD1; J: TRBJ2-3; size: -; CDR3: CASSDGTGGRLSTDTQYF; DNA: TGTGCCAGCAGCGATGGGACAGGGGGTCGACTTAGCACAGATACGCAGTATTTT
length: 12; V: TRBV6-5; D: -; J: TRBJ1-5; size: few; CDR3: CASSFSNQPQHF; DNA: TGTGCCAGCAGCTTTAGCAATCAGCCCCAGCATTTT
length: 13; V: TRBV14; D: -; J: TRBJ2-2; size: -; CDR3: CASSQVEAGELFF; DNA: TGTGCCAGCAGCCAAGTCGAGGCCGGGGAGCTGTTTTTT
length: 15; V: TRBV5-1; D: TRBD1; J: TRBJ2-5; size: -; CDR3: CASSMTGGFRETQYF; DNA: TGCGCCAGCAGCATGACAGGGGGCTTTAGAGAGACCCAGTACTTC
length: 15; V: TRBV10-2; D: TRBD2; J: TRBJ2-7; size: -; CDR3: CASSVRGSGRAEQYF; DNA: TGCGCCAGCAGTGTCCGGGGTAGCGGGAGGGCCGAGCAGTACTTC
length: 16; V: TRBV12-5; D: -; J: TRBJ2-5; size: -; CDR3: CASANRLVESQETQYF; DNA: TGTGCTAGTGCCAATCGTTTGGTGGAGTCGCAAGAGACCCAGTACTTC
length: 15; V: TRBV19; D: TRBD1; J: TRBJ1-3; size: -; CDR3: CASSTTGSSGNTIYF; DNA: TGTGCCAGTAGCACGACAGGGAGCTCTGGAAACACCATATATTTT
length: 16; V: TRBV5-1; D: TRBD2; J: TRBJ2-3; size: -; CDR3: CASSTRRAGMSDTQYF; DNA: TGCGCCAGCAGCACCCGACGAGCGGGAATGTCGGATACGCAGTATTTT